This entry describes one TCR beta chain. The junction departs from germline at one end; a sequencing error may be responsible. The data are from a study of OX40 agonist ivuxolimab in advanced cancers. Assay: immunoSEQ multiplex PCR; the TCRdb copy retains only in-frame clones and omits some. The table records tens of thousands of clones, 94% of them present only once. The length of the CDR3 is 14 residues. Germline CDR1 KGHSH, CDR2 LQKENI. This sequence originates from an adult with an advanced solid tumor such as melanoma, head and neck, liver or kidney cancer. This sequence joins TRBV18 and TRBJ2-1, with D possibly being TRBD1 or TRBD2 (5 bases each). The specimen was CD4+ or CD8+ T cells sorted from blood, collected in a trial of the OX40 agonist ivuxolimab. This CDR3 reads CASSQTGAYNEQFF. In nucleotides, the CDR3 is TGTGCCAGCTCACAAACCGGGGCCTATAATGAGCAGTTCTTC.